This TCR beta chain stems from a study of shared clonotypes between healthy human individuals (dated by TCRdb to about 2020). Regarding the study in general: The cohort comprised two women and a few men aged 18 to 49 years. To increase sequencing depth and limit assay-specific biases, different laboratories used diverse techniques to prepare libraries and sequence TCR repertoires. Per donor, leukapheresis produced somewhere between about 0.9 and 9.5 billion PBMCs. The study deeply sequenced blood TCR repertoires of five healthy adults to estimate repertoire size and the extent of clonotype sharing between individuals. For each donor, CD4 naive and CD4 memory were each given three plates, CD8 naive was given two plates, and CD8 memory was given one plate. General findings and caveats noted by the study authors: Clonotypes shared by all four sorted-subset donors showed higher generation probabilities than non-shared clonotypes. Rarefaction of sorted-subset datasets indicated incomplete sequencing despite the large sequencing depth. Sampling was restricted to blood, and TCR repertoires in tissue are likely to differ from TCR repertoires in blood. Estimated clonotype richness was generally larger for naive than for memory subsets. Because the study included only a small number of donors, the genetic and exposure-history diversity represented was limited. Pairwise subsampling indicated that sequencing depth was expected to affect the degree of clonotype sharing among donors. Across a few donors, approximately 5% of naive CD4, 3% to 4% of naive CD8, about 2% of memory CD4, and roughly 0.41% of memory CD8 clonotypes were shared.

This clone was detected ten times or more. Its antigen has not been determined. Base quality data are lacking; no much larger clone is found one base away. The donors were healthy, HIV-negative adults with no recently reported acute infections or vaccinations. Every donor was a Caucasian adult living in Nashville, Tennessee, USA. CD8 memory samples combined magnetically selected CD45RO+ cells with CCR7-negative CD45RA+ effector memory (TemRA) cells. After blood collection by leukapheresis, PBMCs were isolated using Ficoll-Histopaque density gradient centrifugation and then cryopreserved in the vapor phase of liquid nitrogen. Analytical flow cytometry was used to check the purity and quantity of every magnetically sorted T cell population. From each sorted fraction, genomic DNA was isolated and quantified by UV absorbance on a Nanodrop 2000c. V loses 0 bases of germline sequence and J loses 4 bases, and the interval between the two ends is 16 bases. As encoded in the germline V gene, CDR1 is MNHEY while CDR2 is SVGAGI. The CDR3 contains 16 residues, cysteine and phenylalanine counted. Only the CDR3 portion is preserved as DNA: 48 bases, with reading frame beginning at the first base.

Using the deep immunoSEQ assay, multiplex PCR amplified TCR CDR3 regions from genomic DNA. Genomic DNA extracted from each cell subset was distributed evenly over all wells of several immunoSEQ 96-well plates, and each plate served as one replicate. For sorted subsets, approximately 210 ng genomic DNA, equal to tens of thousands of T cell genomes, was loaded into each replicate PCR. Purified libraries were quantified with a Qubit 3.0 fluorometer, sized on a Bioanalyzer 2100, and re-quantified with the KAPA Library Quantification kit. A separate single-read 150-cycle Illumina NextSeq 550 flow cell was used to sequence each immunoSEQ 96-well plate. Processing in the source paper ran as follows. Because the immunoSEQ output held only junctional sequences and lacked quality scores, the filtering could not match the filtering applied to full-length reads. Sequences were annotated with PyIR, a Python wrapper for IgBLAST v1.9, using IMGT germline references to assign V/J genes and CDR3. Reads were removed for weak V/J assignments (E-value above 1e-6), missing CDR3, stop codons, out-of-frame junctions, or ambiguous translated residues. V3J clonotypes were defined as sequences sharing the same inferred V gene, J gene, and CDR3 amino acid sequence. Percentage overlap between repertoires was calculated by dividing the number of shared unique clonotypes by the size of the smaller repertoire. Richness of each repertoire was evaluated using RTK rarefaction, the Chao1 estimator, and Recon v2.1 estimates of unobserved clonotypes. OLGA was used to compute generation probabilities for all TCRbeta clonotypes that the gDNA method yielded from a handful of donors. In its TCRdb copy, this immuneACCESS table keeps in-frame sequences only and misses some clones. Where compared with another copy, unresolved V genes explain less than half of these, and the others have no known cause. That table supplies the V and J calls and clone size; D and trimming were determined from the DNA. Counted in this sample were approximately 110,000 clones; more than 65% of them appeared once. The ten top clones hold just under 25% of the sample.

Sequenced: memory CD8+ T cells sorted from blood. Interpreted using the paper, the cell subset or site label stands for: CD45RO+ cells pooled with CCR7-negative TemRA cells. The rearranged segments are TRBV6-5 and TRBJ2-7; TRBD2 is a weak D gene call, 5 bases matching. This sequence was found in a woman in her 30s in good health. The nucleotide sequence reads TGTGCCAGCAGTTACTCGATGCCTGGACTTCAATACGAGCAGTACTTC. This sequence encodes CASSYSMPGLQYEQYF.